Following are 9 T cell receptor beta chains from one sample sequenced in a study of cytomegalovirus exposure and HLA in healthy donors. The PCR used 60 Vbeta and 13 Jbeta primers. The protocol was immunoSEQ multiplex PCR, while the TCRdb copy is restricted to in-frame clones and leaves out a portion. The data show 120,000 or so clones, 70% to 85% seen once. Sequencing was performed on PBMCs. All receptors derive from a man aged 40-50 years in good health and CMV-seropositive.

The chain carries TRBV7-2 and TRBJ2-7; 8 nucleotides match TRBD2. CDR1 SGHTA and CDR2 FQGNSA come from the germline V gene. V lost 2 bases to trimming and J lost 7 bases; unmatched junction nucleotides: 10. The CDR3 extends over 15 amino acids. This CDR3 is CASSLPGGRMGEQYF. CDR3 coding DNA: TGTGCCAGCAGCTTACCGGGCGGGAGGATGGGGGAGCAGTACTTC. Full variable domain (remainder filled in from reference TRBV7-2 and TRBJ2-7): GAGVSQSPSNKVTEKGKDVELRCDPISGHTALYWYRQSLGQGLEFLIYFQGNSAPDKSGLPSDRFSAERTGGSVSTLTIQRTQQEDSAVYLCASSLPGGRMGEQYFGPGTRLTVT.

CDR3 amino acids: CASSYGEIGADTQYF. As DNA, the CDR3 is TGTGCCAGCAGTTACGGGGAGATTGGCGCAGATACGCAGTATTTT. V is TRBV6-6 and J is TRBJ2-3; tentatively, D is TRBD2 (5 bases). Trimming shortened V by 2 bases and J by 4 bases, and 13 bases separated the two germline ends. Germline loops: CDR1 MNHNY, CDR2 SVGAGI (reference sequence). The CDR3 has 15 amino acids.

V is TRBV5-5 and J is TRBJ1-2; 7 bases agree with TRBD1. The CDR3 contains 12 residues. Trimming removed 2 bases from V and 8 bases from J; junction bases left unmatched: 3. Germline V gene sequence: CDR1 SGHKS, CDR2 YYEKEE (reference sequence). In DNA form, the CDR3 reads TGTGCCAGCAGCTTTGACAGGGAGGGCTACACCTTC. This encodes CASSFDREGYTF. The full variable domain, its missing parts supplied by reference TRBV5-5 and TRBJ1-2, is DAGVTQSPTHLIKTRGQQVTLRCSPISGHKSVSWYQQVLGQGPQFIFQYYEKEERGRGNFPDRFSARQFPNYSSELNVNALLLGDSALYLCASSFDREGYTFGSGTRLTVV.

The gene calls are TRBV5-1 and TRBJ2-3; no clear D. Trimming took 1 base from V and 2 from J, leaving 11 bases between them. Germline values: CDR1 SGHRS, CDR2 YFSETQ. The CDR3 extends over 15 amino acids. CDR3 loop: CASSLWRGSTDTQYF. As DNA, the CDR3 is TGCGCCAGCAGCTTGTGGCGAGGATCCACAGATACGCAGTATTTT.

The V call is TRBV9, the J call TRBJ2-7; TRBD1 is a possible D gene (7 bases). V was pared by 3 bases and J by 5 bases, with 24 bases between. Germline lookup yields CDR1 SGDLS and CDR2 YYNGEE. CDR3 size: 17 residues. The CDR3 DNA reads TGTGCCAGCAGCGCCTGGACAGGAGGGTCCCAGTACCACGAGCAGTACTTC. As protein: CASSAWTGGSQYHEQYF.

This clone was picked up one time. This chain links TRBV7-6 with TRBJ2-5; tentatively, D is TRBD1 (7 bases). V was trimmed by 5 bases and J by 7 bases, leaving 17 bases between them. CDR1 is SGHVS, CDR2 FNYEAQ, per germline. This CDR3 has 14 amino acids. The CDR3 reads CASSPRGELGTQYF. DNA for the CDR3: TGTGCCAGCAGCCCCAGGGGGGAGCTGGGGACCCAGTACTTC.

This clone turned up a few times. The genes are TRBV10-3 and TRBJ2-7, with D possibly being TRBD1 (6 bases). The CDR3 covers 14 residues. The V end was cut by 3 bases, the J end by 7 bases, with 16 bases between. Per germline, CDR1 ENHRY and CDR2 SYGVKD. The CDR3 sequence is CAISEGTRQWEQYF. The DNA for the CDR3 is TGTGCCATCAGTGAAGGGACAAGGCAGTGGGAGCAGTACTTC.

The rearrangement uses TRBV6-5 and TRBJ1-2, with D hard to call. There are 13 residues in the CDR3. The V end was cut by 5 bases, the J end by 4 bases, with 11 bases between. CDR1 MNHEY and CDR2 SVGAGI come from the germline V gene. The CDR3 DNA sequence: TGTGCCAGCAGTCGAGGCAATGGCTATGGCTACACCTTC. This encodes CASSRGNGYGYTF.

This chain connects TRBV30 to TRBJ1-2; no clear D gene. This CDR3 region has 12 residues. V was clipped by 0 bases and J by 8 bases, with 10 bases between them. CDR1 and CDR2 from the germline V gene are GTSNPN and SVGIG (reference sequence). The CDR3 is CAWSVTREGYTF. CDR3 bases: TGTGCCTGGAGTGTAACGAGGGAAGGCTACACCTTC.